This TCR beta chain stems from a study of cytomegalovirus exposure and HLA in healthy donors. In regard to this clone: Antigen unknown.

13 Jbeta primers and 60 Vbeta primers were used for the PCR. The data were produced by immunoSEQ multiplex PCR, yet TCRdb's version contains in-frame clones alone and is incomplete. The data contain about 170,000 clones, around four fifths of them singletons. Findings and limits, study-wide: An analysis done earlier found most TCR beta V segments productive about 87% or about 30% of the time.

The CDR3 runs 17 residues. Looked up from germline, CDR1 is MRHNA and CDR2 is SNTAGT. Trimming took 6 bases from V and 0 from J, leaving 20 bases between them. Sequencing used PBMCs. V usage is TRBV6-4 and J usage is TRBJ1-2; weak D call: TRBD1 (5 bases). The TCR was taken from a female donor in good health and CMV-seronegative. This chain's CDR3 is CASRWRDPRWANYGYTF. As DNA, the CDR3 is TGTGCCAGCAGATGGCGGGACCCCCGTTGGGCTAACTATGGCTACACCTTC.